The clone carrying this T cell receptor (beta chain) was detected only a few times. This entry belongs to a study of blood T cell repertoires in COVID-19. Overall study context: Sites across the United States, Italy and Spain contributed samples from acute and convalescent COVID-19.

Using immunoSEQ multiplex PCR, the repertoire was profiled, and TCRdb retains in-frame clones only, with some absent. The profile covers about 160,000 clones, with over 85% appearing a single time and 18% taken by the ten largest. This sequence was found in a man in his sixties with active or convalescent COVID-19. The sample comprised peripheral blood.

CDR3 region: CASSLSPGTGVKSTGELFF. The CDR3 DNA sequence: TGTGCCAGCAGTTTATCGCCCGGGACAGGGGTTAAGTCCACCGGGGAGCTGTTTTTT. V gene TRBV27 combines with J gene TRBJ2-2, with 10 bases lining up with TRBD1. This CDR3 region has 19 residues. Unmatched junction bases numbered 11, after V lost 0 bases and J lost 4 bases. Germline lookup yields CDR1 MNHEY and CDR2 SMNVEV (reference sequence).